The 4 T cell receptor beta chains reported below all come from one sample, sequenced in a study of Ad26.COV2.S vaccination and SARS-CoV-2 variants. Using immunoSEQ multiplex PCR, the repertoire was profiled, and TCRdb retains in-frame clones only, with some absent. The sample contains a few hundred thousand clones, 70% to 90% of which appear only once. Treatment reported: some 20 received Ad26.COV2.S at low or high dose, single or two shots; a few received placebo; per-sample allocation not given. On day 63 after the first injection, vaccine and placebo recipients gave samples. This specimen was peripheral blood, taken in a trial of Ad26.COV2.S vaccine versus placebo. These receptors originate from a person aged 18 to 65 who received the Ad26.COV2.S COVID-19 vaccine or a placebo.

The CDR3 is CASSITGYGYTF. CDR3 DNA: TGTGCCAGTAGTATTACGGGCTATGGCTACACCTTC. The chain couples TRBV19 to TRBJ1-2; D call uncertain. The V end was cut by 3 bases, the J end by 4 bases, with 6 bases between. Germline V lookup: CDR1 LNHDA, CDR2 SQIVND (reference sequence). The CDR3 is 12 amino acids. Looking up the rest from reference TRBV19 and TRBJ1-2 gives the full variable domain: DGGITQSPKYLFRKEGQNVTLSCEQNLNHDAMYWYRQDPGQGLRLIYYSQIVNDFQKGDIAEGYSVSREKKESFPLTVTSAQKNPTAFYLCASSITGYGYTFGSGTRLTVV.

The V and J genes are TRBV5-6 and TRBJ2-2, with 9 bases matching TRBD2. Germline V gene lookup returns CDR1 SGHDT and CDR2 YYEEEE. This CDR3 comprises 16 residues. Trimming cost V 1 base and J 1 base; bases outside gene matches: 2. Here the CDR3 reads CASSLLLAGNTGELFF. For the CDR3, the DNA is TGTGCCAGCAGCTTGTTACTAGCGGGGAACACCGGGGAGCTGTTTTTT.

The chain joins TRBV3-1 (or the pseudogene TRBV3-2) to TRBJ2-3, with TRBD1 matching 8 bases. Germline CDR1 LGHDT, CDR2 YNNKEL (reference sequence). This CDR3 spans 15 amino acids. V lost 4 bases to trimming and J lost 6 bases; unmatched junction nucleotides: 9. The CDR3 DNA follows: TGTGCCAGCAGCCCGCGGACAGGGTACGAGGATACGCAGTATTTT. Translation: CASSPRTGYEDTQYF.

This chain connects TRBV7-9 to TRBJ2-2, with no clear D. CDR1 and CDR2 (germline): SEHNR, FQNEAQ (reference sequence). Trimming removed 3 bases from V and 6 bases from J, with 5 bases in between. This CDR3 contains 12 residues. CDR3 sequence: CASSFVSGELFF. Here the CDR3 DNA reads TGTGCCAGCAGCTTCGTGTCCGGGGAGCTGTTTTTT.